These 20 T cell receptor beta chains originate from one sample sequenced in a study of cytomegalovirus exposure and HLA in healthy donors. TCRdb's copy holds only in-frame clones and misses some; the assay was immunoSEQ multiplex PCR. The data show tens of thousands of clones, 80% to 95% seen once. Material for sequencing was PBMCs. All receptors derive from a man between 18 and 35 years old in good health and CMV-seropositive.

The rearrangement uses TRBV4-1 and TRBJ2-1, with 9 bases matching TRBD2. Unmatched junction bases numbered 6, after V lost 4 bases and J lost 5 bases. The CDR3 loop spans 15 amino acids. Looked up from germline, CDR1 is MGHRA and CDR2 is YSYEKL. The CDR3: CASSRGGRADNEQFF. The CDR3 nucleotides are TGCGCCAGCAGCCGAGGCGGGAGGGCCGACAATGAGCAGTTCTTC.

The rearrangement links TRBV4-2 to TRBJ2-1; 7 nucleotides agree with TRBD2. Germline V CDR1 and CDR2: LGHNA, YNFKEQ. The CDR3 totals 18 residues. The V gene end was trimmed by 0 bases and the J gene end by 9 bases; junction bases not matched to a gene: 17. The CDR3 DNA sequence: TGTGCCAGCAGCCAAGACTCTAGCGGAGACAACCCTACAAGTGAGCAGTTCTTC. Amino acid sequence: CASSQDSSGDNPTSEQFF.

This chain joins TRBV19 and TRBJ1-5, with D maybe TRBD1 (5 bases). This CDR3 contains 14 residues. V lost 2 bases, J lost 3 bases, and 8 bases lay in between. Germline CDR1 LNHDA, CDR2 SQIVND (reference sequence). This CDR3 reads CASSISGINQPQHF. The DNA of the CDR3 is TGTGCCAGTAGTATATCAGGGATCAATCAGCCCCAGCATTTT.

DNA for the CDR3: TGTGCCAGTAGTATACAGTCGGGGACCGGGGAGCTGTTTTTT. Residues: CASSIQSGTGELFF. This chain links TRBV19 with TRBJ2-2; D is perhaps TRBD2 (5 bases). The length of the CDR3 is 14 residues. Trimming removed 2 bases at V and 5 bases at J, with 9 bases between. Germline V CDR1 and CDR2: LNHDA, SQIVND (reference sequence).

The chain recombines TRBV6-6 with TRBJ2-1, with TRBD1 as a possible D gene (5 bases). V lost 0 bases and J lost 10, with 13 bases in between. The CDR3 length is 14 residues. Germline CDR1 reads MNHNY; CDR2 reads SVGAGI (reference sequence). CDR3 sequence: CASSYSPREKEQFF. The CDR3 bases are TGTGCCAGCAGTTACTCACCCAGGGAAAAGGAGCAGTTCTTC.

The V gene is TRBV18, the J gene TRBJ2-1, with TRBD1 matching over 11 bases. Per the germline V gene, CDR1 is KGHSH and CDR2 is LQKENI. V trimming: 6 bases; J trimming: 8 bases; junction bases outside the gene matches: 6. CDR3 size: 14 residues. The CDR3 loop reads CASSWTGGIDEQFF. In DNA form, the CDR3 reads TGTGCCAGCTCTTGGACAGGGGGCATTGATGAGCAGTTCTTC.

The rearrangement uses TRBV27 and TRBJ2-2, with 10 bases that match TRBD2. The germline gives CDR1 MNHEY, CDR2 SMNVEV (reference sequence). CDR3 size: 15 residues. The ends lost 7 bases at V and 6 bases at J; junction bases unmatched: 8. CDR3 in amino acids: CASKLHGLAAGELFF. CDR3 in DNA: TGTGCCAGCAAATTACACGGACTAGCGGCCGGGGAGCTGTTTTTT.

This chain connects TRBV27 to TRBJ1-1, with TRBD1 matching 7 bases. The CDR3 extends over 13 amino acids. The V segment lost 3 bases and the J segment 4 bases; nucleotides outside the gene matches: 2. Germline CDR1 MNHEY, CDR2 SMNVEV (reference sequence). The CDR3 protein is CASSLAGGTEAFF. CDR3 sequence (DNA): TGTGCCAGCAGTTTGGCAGGGGGCACTGAAGCTTTCTTT.

The DNA for the CDR3 is TGTGCCAGCAGCTATGAGGGCGACATTCAGTACTTC. It encodes CASSYEGDIQYF. The gene calls are TRBV7-9 and TRBJ2-4, with D possibly TRBD2 on 5 matching bases. This CDR3 spans 12 amino acids. The germline V and J ends were trimmed by 4 bases and 8 bases, with 9 bases remaining between them. Germline V gene lookup returns CDR1 SEHNR and CDR2 FQNEAQ (reference sequence).

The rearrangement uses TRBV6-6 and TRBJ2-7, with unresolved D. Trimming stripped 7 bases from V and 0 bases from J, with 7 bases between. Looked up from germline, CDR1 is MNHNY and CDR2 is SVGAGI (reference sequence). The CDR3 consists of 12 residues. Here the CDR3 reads CASTGSSYEQYF. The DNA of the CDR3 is TGTGCCAGCACGGGTAGCTCCTACGAGCAGTACTTC.

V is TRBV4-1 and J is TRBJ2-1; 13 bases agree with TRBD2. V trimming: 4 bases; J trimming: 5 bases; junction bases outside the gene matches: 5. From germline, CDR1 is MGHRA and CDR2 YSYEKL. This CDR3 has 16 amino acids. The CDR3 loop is CASSLWGTSGDNEQFF. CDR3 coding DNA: TGCGCCAGCAGCCTCTGGGGGACTAGCGGGGACAATGAGCAGTTCTTC.

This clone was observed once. The CDR3 spells CASSPDRTGGIPYEQYF. CDR3 nucleotides: TGTGCCAGCAGCCCGGACAGGACAGGAGGTATACCCTACGAGCAGTACTTC. The genes are TRBV5-5 and TRBJ2-7, with 7 bases that match TRBD1. Germline V CDR1 and CDR2: SGHKS, YYEKEE (reference sequence). V lost 4 bases and J lost 2; bases outside the gene matches: 15. The length of the CDR3 is 17 residues.

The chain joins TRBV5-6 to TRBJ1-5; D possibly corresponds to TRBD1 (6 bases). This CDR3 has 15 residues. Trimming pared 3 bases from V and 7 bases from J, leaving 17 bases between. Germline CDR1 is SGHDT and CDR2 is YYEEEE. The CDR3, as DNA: TGTGCCAGCAGCTCCGTTGGGGGGGGCGGACAGCCCCAGCATTTT. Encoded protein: CASSSVGGGGQPQHF.

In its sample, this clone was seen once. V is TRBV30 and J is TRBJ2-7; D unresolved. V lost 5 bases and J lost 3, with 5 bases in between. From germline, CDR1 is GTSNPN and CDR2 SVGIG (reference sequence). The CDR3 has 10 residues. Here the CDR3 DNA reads TGTGCCTGGGGCCACTACGAGCAGTACTTC. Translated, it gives CAWGHYEQYF.

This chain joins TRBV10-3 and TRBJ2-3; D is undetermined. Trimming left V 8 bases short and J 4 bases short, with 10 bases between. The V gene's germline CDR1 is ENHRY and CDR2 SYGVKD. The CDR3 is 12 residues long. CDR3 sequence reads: CAIAPVSDTQYF. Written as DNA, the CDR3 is TGTGCCATCGCCCCGGTCTCAGATACGCAGTATTTT.

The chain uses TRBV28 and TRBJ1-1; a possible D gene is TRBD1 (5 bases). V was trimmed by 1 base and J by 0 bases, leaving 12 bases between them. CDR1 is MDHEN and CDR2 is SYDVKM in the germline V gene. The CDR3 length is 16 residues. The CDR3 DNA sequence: TGTGCCAGCAGTTTATTATCAGGGTTCATGAACACTGAAGCTTTCTTT. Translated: CASSLLSGFMNTEAFF. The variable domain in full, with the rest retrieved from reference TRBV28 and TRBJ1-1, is DVKVTQSSRYLVKRTGEKVFLECVQDMDHENMFWYRQDPGLGLRLIYFSYDVKMKEKGDIPEGYSVSREKKERFSLILESASTNQTSMYLCASSLLSGFMNTEAFFGQGTRLTVV.

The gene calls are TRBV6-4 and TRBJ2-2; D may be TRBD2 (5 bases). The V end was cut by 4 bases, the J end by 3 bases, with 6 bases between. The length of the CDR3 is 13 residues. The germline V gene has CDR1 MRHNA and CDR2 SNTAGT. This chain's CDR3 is CASSVRDTGELFF. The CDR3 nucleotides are TGTGCCAGCAGTGTGCGGGACACCGGGGAGCTGTTTTTT.

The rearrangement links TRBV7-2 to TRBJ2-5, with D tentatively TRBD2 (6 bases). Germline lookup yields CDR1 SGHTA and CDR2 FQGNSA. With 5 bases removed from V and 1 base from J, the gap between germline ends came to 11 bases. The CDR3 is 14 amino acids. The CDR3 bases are TGTGCCAGCAGCCTAGGGACTGTCCAAGAGACCCAGTACTTC. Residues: CASSLGTVQETQYF.

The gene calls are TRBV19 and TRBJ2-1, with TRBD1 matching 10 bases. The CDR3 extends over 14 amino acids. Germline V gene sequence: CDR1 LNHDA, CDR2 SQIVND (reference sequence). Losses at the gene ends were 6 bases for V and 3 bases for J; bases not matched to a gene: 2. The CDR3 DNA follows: TGTGCCAGTAGCGGGACAGGGGACTACAATGAGCAGTTCTTC. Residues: CASSGTGDYNEQFF.

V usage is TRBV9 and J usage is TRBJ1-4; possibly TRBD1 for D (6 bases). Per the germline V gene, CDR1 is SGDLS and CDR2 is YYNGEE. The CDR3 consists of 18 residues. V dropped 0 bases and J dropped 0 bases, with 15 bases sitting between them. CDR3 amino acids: CASSVEAGALATNEKLFF. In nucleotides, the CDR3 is TGTGCCAGCAGCGTAGAGGCAGGGGCATTGGCAACTAATGAAAAACTGTTTTTT.